The T cell receptor (beta chain) under discussion was sequenced for a study of T cell responses to AZD1222 COVID-19 vaccine (dated by TCRdb to about 2021). With respect to the entire study: TCR sequencing covered more than 230 trial participants: 207 given two doses of AZD1222 and 26 given two doses of MenACWY control vaccine. Trial participants were enrolled into age subgroups of 18-55, 56-69 and 70-plus years, which contained about 150, 28 and 57 TCR-sequenced participants, respectively. Broad study findings and their caveats: After two AZD1222 doses, both the breadth and the depth of spike-specific TCRs were significantly higher than at day 0 and than in MenACWY recipients. Most participants were white British and females outnumbered males, and the authors suggested that clonal diversity may have been underestimated. The 56-69-year group was small, and its depth increase did not reach significance, likely because of low power. Reportedly, almost half of the unique spike-specific TCRs recognized epitopes lying outside the regions that are mutated in the B.1.351 and B.1.1.7 variants. No day 14 peak-response samples were available, so repertoires were characterized only after the peak T cell response. The vaccine-associated CD4 TCRs covered the entire spike protein, and the dominant responses fell in regions 160-218 and 743-854. Only five to seven AZD1222 recipients were SARS-CoV-2 seropositive at baseline, limiting conclusions about previously exposed vaccinees.

The CDR3 regions of human TCRbeta chains were analyzed by immunosequencing. The paper's data handling went like this. TCRs in the repertoires were matched against a reference library of SARS-CoV-2-specific TCRs that had been generated with the MIRA antigen-specificity platform. Breadth meant the fraction of unique TCRs that were SARS-CoV-2-associated, whereas depth meant the fraction of total T cells that were SARS-CoV-2-associated. Using the MIRA data, every spike-specific TCR was mapped to the spike region that the TCR reacted to and assigned to either a CD4 or a CD8 class. Log10-transformed breadth and depth values were compared by one-way ANOVA with Sidak's multiple comparisons tests. Held by TCRdb, this immuneACCESS table contains in-frame sequences only and omits some clones. Under half of the omission traces to an unresolved V gene where checked; the cause of the rest is unknown. Clonal size and the V and J genes are those of that table, whereas D and trimming came from the DNA. The sample table records some 140,000 clones; roughly 88% of these occur just once. Around 5% of the sample is in the top ten clones.

A remark on this clone: The specificity of this receptor is unknown. No base-level quality is on record; no much larger clone is a single base apart.

CDR1 and CDR2, looked up from the germline V gene, are SGHRS and YFSETQ. The junction shows trimming of 5 bases on V and 5 bases on J, plus 10 bases between the germline ends. The CDR3 starts with the cysteine, ends with the phenylalanine, and has 12 residues. CDR3 DNA only is kept here, 36 bases in frame from base 1. What this sample's time point label stands for: about 28 days (+/-7) after the second vaccine dose. Because spike-specific TCR depth and breadth did not differ between the two schedules, AZD1222 recipients who got a second dose at roughly 4 weeks were pooled with those who got a second dose at roughly 12 weeks. Vaccinee samples were obtained from the UK trials COV001 and COV002, which included a single-blind randomized controlled phase 2/3 trial of AZD1222 (ChAdOx1 nCoV-19) in healthy adults. For TCRbeta chain sequencing, PBMC samples were collected from trial participants at day 0 and at day 28 after the second dose.

The sequencing used peripheral blood, collected 28 days after the second AZD1222 dose. Here the chain combines TRBV5-1 and TRBJ2-5; perhaps TRBD2 is the D gene, with 5 bases matching. This receptor was identified in an adult who received the AZD1222 COVID-19 vaccine. CDR3 region: CASRLDSETQYF. The nucleotides read TGCGCCAGCAGACTAGATTCCGAGACCCAGTACTTC.